Reported below is one T cell receptor (beta chain). Between the trimmed V and J ends, which lost 2 bases and 6 bases, there was a span of 12 bases. There are 14 residues in the CDR3. In germline, CDR1 is LGHDT, CDR2 YNNKEL (reference sequence). These data belong to a study of blood T cell repertoires in COVID-19. Across the whole study: Acute-phase and convalescent COVID-19 samples originated in the United States, Italy and Spain. T cells, B-cell-depleted T cells, or PBMCs supplied cDNA or gDNA.

The table came from immunoSEQ multiplex PCR; TCRdb's copy has only in-frame clones and leaves some out. The sample yields 250,000 to 300,000 clones, about 87% seen once. The sequence was collected from a woman aged 30 to 39 who had recovered from COVID-19. The source material was peripheral blood. This chain joins TRBV3-1 (or the pseudogene TRBV3-2) and TRBJ2-3; perhaps TRBD1 as D (6 bases). CDR3 region: CASSQQGIKDTQYF. As DNA, the CDR3 is TGTGCCAGCAGCCAACAGGGGATAAAGGATACGCAGTATTTT.